Detailed here is one T cell receptor (beta chain). The target antigen is unknown. This CDR3 spans 15 amino acids. Trimming removed 0 bases at V and 4 bases at J, with 14 bases between. CDR1 is SQVTM, CDR2 ANQGSEA, per germline. This specimen comes from a study of T cell responses to AZD1222 COVID-19 vaccine. General observations from the study: Clonal diversity was possibly underestimated, and white British individuals and females predominated among donors. Once two AZD1222 doses were given, Spike-specific TCR breadth and depth went up.

Profiled with immunoSEQ multiplex PCR; TCRdb holds only in-frame clones, not every one. In the table there are more than 150,000 clones, about 90% of which are singletons. Here the sequenced sample was peripheral blood, taken 28 days after the second AZD1222 dose. The origin of this receptor is an adult who received the AZD1222 COVID-19 vaccine. The rearrangement uses TRBV29-1 and TRBJ2-3, with D perhaps matching TRBD2 (5 bases). CDR3 sequence: CSVEDPEEDADTQYF. CDR3 DNA: TGCAGCGTTGAAGATCCCGAGGAGGACGCAGATACGCAGTATTTT.